This TCR beta chain was recorded in a study of T cell changes during pregnancy in multiple sclerosis. CDR1 SGDLS and CDR2 YYNGEE come from the germline V gene. V was pared by 5 bases and J by 9 bases, with 11 bases of the junction left unmatched. The CDR3 consists of 17 residues. Libraries were prepared by immunoSEQ multiplex PCR; TCRdb keeps only in-frame clonotypes and omits some of them. This table holds some 80,000 clones, 94% found once. The origin of this receptor is a female donor with multiple sclerosis, enrolled in a pregnancy study. The sample consisted of CD4+ T cells from peripheral blood mononuclear cells, taken after pregnancy. The rearrangement links TRBV9 to TRBJ2-1; 16 bases are a match to TRBD2. The CDR3 DNA reads as TGTGCCAGCAGTCCCCCGGGACTAGCGGGAGGGTCGGGTGAGCAGTTCTTC. Translation gives CASSPPGLAGGSGEQFF.